The next 24 T cell receptor beta chains were all read from a single sample in a study of cytomegalovirus exposure and HLA in healthy donors. TCRdb keeps only in-frame clones here, not all; method: immunoSEQ multiplex PCR. Of tens of thousands of clones listed, around nine tenths are singletons. Sequenced material: PBMCs. The source of these receptors is a man aged 18 to 30 in good health and CMV-seronegative.

This chain links TRBV5-1 with TRBJ1-1; unclear D gene. This CDR3 spans 14 amino acids. Deletions cut 0 bases from V and 6 bases from J, with 12 bases between. Germline V gives CDR1 SGHRS, CDR2 YFSETQ. Here the CDR3 reads CASSLEAARAEAFF. The CDR3 nucleotides are TGCGCCAGCAGCTTGGAAGCGGCGCGTGCTGAAGCTTTCTTT.

V is TRBV2 and J is TRBJ1-5; D is ambiguous. The CDR3 has 15 residues. V was cut by 4 bases and J by 2 bases, with 12 bases left in between. Germline V gene sequence: CDR1 SNHLY, CDR2 FYNNEI. CDR3 region: CASSGGSAGNQPQHF. CDR3 DNA sequence: TGTGCCAGCAGTGGAGGGAGCGCTGGCAATCAGCCCCAGCATTTT.

The CDR3 region has the DNA TGTGCCAGCAGCTTAGGACAGGATAAAGAGACCCAGTACTTC. Protein sequence: CASSLGQDKETQYF. The chain couples TRBV7-9 to TRBJ2-5; weak D call: TRBD1 (6 bases). Trimming removed 1 base from V and 3 bases from J, with 9 bases in between. Germline CDR1 and CDR2: SEHNR and FQNEAQ (reference sequence). CDR3 length: 14 residues. Full variable domain (rest looked up from reference TRBV7-9 and TRBJ2-5): DTGVSQNPRHKITKRGQNVTFRCDPISEHNRLYWYRQTLGQGPEFLTYFQNEAQLEKSRLLSDRFSAERPKGSFSTLEIQRTEQGDSAMYLCASSLGQDKETQYFGPGTRLLVL.

Note on this clone: Other nucleotide sequences in the sample specify the same CDR3. V usage is TRBV6-6 and J usage is TRBJ2-5; D not certain. Trimming stripped 0 bases from V and 4 bases from J, with 3 bases between. The germline CDR1 and CDR2 sequences are MNHNY and SVGAGI (reference sequence). The CDR3 sequence is 12 residues long. CDR3 amino acids: CASSYSRETQYF. For the CDR3, the DNA is TGTGCCAGCAGTTACTCGCGAGAGACCCAGTACTTC.

V gene TRBV6-1 combines with J gene TRBJ2-1, with D hard to call. Trimming cost V 7 bases and J 0 bases, with 10 bases left between them. Germline CDR1 MNHNS, CDR2 SASEGT. This CDR3 comprises 14 residues. CDR3 bases: TGTGCCAGCACTATGACTGGCTCCTACAATGAGCAGTTCTTC. The encoded protein is CASTMTGSYNEQFF.

This clone was recorded a few times. The chain couples TRBV21-1 to TRBJ2-5; TRBD2, the table's D call, was not compared with the DNA. TRBV21-1 is a known pseudogene. This CDR3 region has 11 residues. The CDR3 DNA sequence: TGTGCCAGCAACTTACTAGTAACTCAGTACTTC. Translated, it gives CASNLLVTQYF.

This sequence joins TRBV29-1 and TRBJ1-2, with TRBD1 as a possible D gene (6 bases). V was cut by 4 bases and J by 0 bases, with 9 bases left in between. The CDR3 contains 13 residues. The V gene's germline CDR1 is SQVTM and CDR2 ANQGSEA. The CDR3 nucleotides are TGCAGCGTTGGGACAGATTCTAACTATGGCTACACCTTC. Translation gives CSVGTDSNYGYTF.

As for this clone: One end of the junction is discordant with germline, which a read error may explain. The gene calls are TRBV7-7 and TRBJ1-1; tentative D call: TRBD1 (6 bases). CDR3 length: 13 residues. Germline V gives CDR1 SSHAT, CDR2 FNYEAQ (reference sequence). The CDR3 DNA reads as TGTGCTAGCAGCCCTACCCAGGGGAGTGAAGCTTTCTTT. Amino acid sequence: CASSPTQGSEAFF. Full variable domain (rest looked up from reference TRBV7-7 and TRBJ1-1): GAGVSQSPRYKVTKRGQDVTLRCDPISSHATLYWYQQALGQGPEFLTYFNYEAQPDKSGLPSDRFSAERPEGSISTLTIQRTEQRDSAMYRCASSPTQGSEAFFGQGTRLTVV.

The J gene is TRBJ2-7, the V gene TRBV11-3, with 7 nucleotides matching TRBD1. The germline CDR1 and CDR2 sequences are SGHNT and YENEEA. The V segment lost 6 bases and the J segment 5 bases; nucleotides outside the gene matches: 13. The CDR3 spans 15 residues. CDR3 sequence (DNA): TGTGCCAGCAGGAGATTCCACAGGGGTTCGCACGAGCAGTACTTC. Translated: CASRRFHRGSHEQYF.

This clone was detected only once. The V and J genes are TRBV4-3 and TRBJ2-7, with 7 bases identical to TRBD2. Germline-derived CDR1 and CDR2 are LGHNA and YSLEER. The CDR3 consists of 15 residues. J lost 3 bases, V lost 1 base, and 6 bases had no gene match. This chain's CDR3 is CASSQGSGTGYEQYF. CDR3 sequence (DNA): TGCGCCAGCAGCCAAGGGAGCGGGACCGGCTACGAGCAGTACTTC.

This sequence joins TRBV28 and TRBJ1-4; 8 positions agree with TRBD1. This CDR3 is built from 14 residues. The V segment lost 4 bases and the J segment 6 bases; nucleotides outside the gene matches: 4. Germline loops: CDR1 MDHEN, CDR2 SYDVKM. The CDR3 reads CASSSSDRDEKLFF. In nucleotides, the CDR3 is TGTGCCAGCAGTTCCTCGGACAGGGATGAAAAACTGTTTTTT.

The chain uses TRBV5-1 and TRBJ1-4; 8 positions match TRBD1. The CDR3 is made up of 15 amino acids. The germline CDR1 and CDR2 sequences are SGHRS and YFSETQ. Trimming took 2 bases from V and 3 from J; bases not matched to a gene: 3. CDR3 region: CASSFSTGANEKLFF. The CDR3 DNA reads TGCGCCAGCAGCTTCTCGACAGGGGCTAATGAAAAACTGTTTTTT.

V usage is TRBV2 and J usage is TRBJ2-1, with TRBD2 matching 10 bases. Unmatched junction bases numbered 17, after V lost 6 bases and J lost 9 bases. Germline-derived CDR1 and CDR2 are SNHLY and FYNNEI. This CDR3 comprises 17 residues. CDR3 in DNA: TGTGCCAGCAGCTATAGACCGAGCGGGAGGGCCTCTGTTGAGCAGTTCTTC. Protein product: CASSYRPSGRASVEQFF.

The chain joins TRBV27 to TRBJ1-2, with 11 bases aligning to TRBD1. CDR3 length: 15 amino acids. Germline V CDR1 and CDR2: MNHEY, SMNVEV (reference sequence). The trim removed 5 bases at V and 4 bases at J, leaving 6 bases unmatched. The chain's CDR3 is CASSAAGTGGYGYTF. CDR3 sequence (DNA): TGTGCCAGCAGTGCAGCCGGGACAGGGGGCTATGGCTACACCTTC.

This chain links TRBV19 with TRBJ2-1; TRBD2 aligns across 8 bases. This CDR3 region has 13 residues. V trimming: 8 bases; J trimming: 9 bases; junction bases outside the gene matches: 9. Germline V CDR1 and CDR2: LNHDA, SQIVND (reference sequence). CDR3 coding DNA: TGTGCCAGTGGAAGCGGGAGTAAAGGTGAGCAGTTCTTC. It yields the protein CASGSGSKGEQFF.

This rearrangement joins TRBV28 to TRBJ2-7, with TRBD2 as a possible D gene (6 bases). The CDR3 runs to 13 residues. Germline values: CDR1 MDHEN, CDR2 SYDVKM. The V and J ends lost 7 bases and 0 bases respectively, with 10 bases between them. CDR3 region: CASNGGLSYEQYF. DNA of the CDR3: TGTGCCAGCAACGGAGGGCTCTCCTACGAGCAGTACTTC.

The chain links TRBV6-5 to TRBJ1-5; no definite D call. The CDR3 sequence is 13 residues long. Deletions cut 0 bases from V and 11 bases from J, with 11 bases between. The germline gives CDR1 MNHEY, CDR2 SVGAGI. Here the CDR3 DNA reads TGTGCCAGCAGTTACTCGCGGCTGGAGGCCCAGCATTTT. Translated, it gives CASSYSRLEAQHF.

A single count supports this clone. As DNA, the CDR3 is TGTGCCAGCAGCTTCCGGGGGGCTTTAGCCAAAAACATTCAGTACTTC. Translating gives CASSFRGALAKNIQYF. The chain carries TRBV11-2 and TRBJ2-4, with D possibly being TRBD2 (7 bases). The CDR3 runs to 16 residues. V was trimmed by 3 bases and J by 0 bases, leaving 12 bases between them. Germline CDR1 is SGHAT and CDR2 is FQNNGV.

This rearrangement joins TRBV28 to TRBJ2-1, with 7 bases matching TRBD1. CDR3 size: 13 residues. Trimming cost V 6 bases and J 6 bases; bases outside gene matches: 5. The germline V gene encodes CDR1 MDHEN and CDR2 SYDVKM. As DNA, the CDR3 is TGTGCCAGCAGAAGGACAGGCTCCAATGAGCAGTTCTTC. It translates to CASRRTGSNEQFF.

The V gene is TRBV4-2, the J gene TRBJ2-2; 14 bases align to TRBD2. This CDR3 comprises 19 residues. Germline CDR1 is LGHNA and CDR2 is YNFKEQ. The V and J ends lost 3 bases and 3 bases, in that order; junction bases with no gene match: 9. CDR3 nucleotide sequence: TGTGCCAGCAGCCACCGCTCCGGGACTAGCGGGAGAGACACCGGGGAGCTGTTTTTT. Translation: CASSHRSGTSGRDTGELFF.

The gene calls are TRBV6-6 and TRBJ2-7; tentatively, D is TRBD1 (6 bases). Germline V gene lookup returns CDR1 MNHNY and CDR2 SVGAGI (reference sequence). Deletions cut 4 bases from V and 3 bases from J, with 13 bases between. The CDR3 length is 14 residues. As DNA, the CDR3 is TGTGCCAGCAGTTCCGGACAGCCCAACTACGAGCAGTACTTC. This translates into CASSSGQPNYEQYF.

This chain uses TRBV10-3 with TRBJ2-1, with D possibly matching TRBD2 (5 bases). The CDR3 contains 16 residues. Trimming removed 0 bases from V and 5 bases from J, with 14 bases in between. Germline loops: CDR1 ENHRY, CDR2 SYGVKD. The chain's CDR3 is CAISESIGAANNEQFF. The CDR3 DNA reads TGTGCCATCAGTGAGTCGATAGGAGCGGCTAACAATGAGCAGTTCTTC.

The genes are TRBV13 and TRBJ1-1; 7 nucleotides agree with TRBD1. CDR3 length equals 15 residues. Germline V gene sequence: CDR1 PRHDT, CDR2 FYEKMQ (reference sequence). V lost 0 bases to trimming and J lost 7 bases; unmatched junction nucleotides: 8. The CDR3 spells CASSLGQQGWDEAFF. CDR3 coding DNA: TGTGCCAGCAGCTTAGGCCAACAGGGGTGGGATGAAGCTTTCTTT.

The V and J genes are TRBV11-3 and TRBJ2-7; D might be TRBD1 (5 bases). CDR1 is SGHNT and CDR2 is YENEEA in the germline V gene. The V end lost 4 bases, the J end lost 6 bases, and 13 bases lay between the germline ends. The CDR3 sequence is 13 residues long. The CDR3 DNA reads as TGTGCCAGCAGCTCCCACAGGTTTGGCGAGCAGTACTTC. Translating it yields CASSSHRFGEQYF.